The clone carrying this T cell receptor (beta chain) was picked up a small number of times. Its antigen is not known. PCR primers comprised 60 Vbeta and 13 Jbeta primers. This table comes from immunoSEQ multiplex PCR, and its TCRdb copy is limited to in-frame clones, with some not included. The repertoire holds over 100,000 clones, 76% seen once, with 1.8% in the top ten. This record comes from a study of cytomegalovirus exposure and HLA in healthy donors. Study context: Clustering assigned about 76% of the approximately 400 genotyped donors to the Caucasian-associated ancestry cluster.

Study results and caveats: Evidence from a later analysis indicated that most CMV-associated TCR beta chains looked HLA-restricted.

The CDR3 length is 15 residues. V trimming: 2 bases; J trimming: 3 bases; junction bases outside the gene matches: 4. Germline values: CDR1 SEHNR, CDR2 FQNEAQ (reference sequence). The receptor was isolated from a female donor in good health and CMV-seropositive. Source material: PBMCs. V gene TRBV7-9 combines with J gene TRBJ1-3, with 7 bases that match TRBD1. In nucleotides, the CDR3 is TGTGCCAGCAGCTTAACAGGGGCAAATGGAAACACCATATATTTT. This codes for CASSLTGANGNTIYF.